The next 25 T cell receptor beta chains were all read from a single sample in a study of cytomegalovirus exposure and HLA in healthy donors. The PCR employed 60 Vbeta primers together with 13 Jbeta primers. Measured with immunoSEQ multiplex PCR; TCRdb has only the in-frame clones, and not every one. The sample contains over 150,000 clones, roughly four fifths of which appear only once. Sequencing input: PBMCs. The receptors were gathered from a middle-aged man in good health and CMV-seropositive.

This clone was recorded only once. The chain carries TRBV6-5 and TRBJ2-7; a possible D gene is TRBD1 (5 bases). The germline V and J ends were trimmed by 0 bases and 6 bases, with 15 bases remaining between them. Per germline, CDR1 MNHEY and CDR2 SVGAGI. The CDR3 is made up of 15 amino acids. For the CDR3, the DNA is TGTGCCAGCAGTTACTCGGGCTGGGCAAGGGGCGAGCAGTACTTC. Encoded protein: CASSYSGWARGEQYF.

This clone was found once. The V call is TRBV19, the J call TRBJ2-1; maybe TRBD2 (6 bases). V lost 5 bases and J lost 4, with 12 bases in between. From germline, CDR1 is LNHDA and CDR2 SQIVND (reference sequence). The CDR3 sequence is 14 residues long. The CDR3: CASSGLATYNEQFF. CDR3 in DNA: TGTGCCAGTAGTGGGCTAGCGACTTACAATGAGCAGTTCTTC.

The J gene is TRBJ2-3, the V gene TRBV6-5; TRBD2 matches 7 bases. Germline CDR1 and CDR2: MNHEY and SVGAGI. The V segment lost 4 bases and the J segment 4 bases; nucleotides outside the gene matches: 5. This CDR3 has 14 amino acids. In DNA form, the CDR3 reads TGTGCCAGCAGTTGGACTAGTATCCCAGATACGCAGTATTTT. Its protein is CASSWTSIPDTQYF.

This clone was found once. This chain connects TRBV4-2 to TRBJ2-7; D is perhaps TRBD1 (5 bases). The length of the CDR3 is 15 residues. Trimming removed 0 bases from V and 5 bases from J, with 14 bases in between. From germline, CDR1 is LGHNA and CDR2 YNFKEQ. CDR3 DNA: TGTGCCAGCAGCCAAGATTTCGGACATAAGAACGAGCAGTACTTC. Translation gives CASSQDFGHKNEQYF.

The rearrangement uses TRBV4-1 and TRBJ1-1; D might be TRBD1 (5 bases). There are 15 residues in the CDR3. Trimming removed 0 bases from V and 0 bases from J, with 8 bases in between. Germline V gives CDR1 MGHRA, CDR2 YSYEKL. The CDR3 DNA reads as TGCGCCAGCAGCCAAGAGGGGCCGGTGAACACTGAAGCTTTCTTT. This encodes CASSQEGPVNTEAFF.

In its sample, this clone was seen once. This sequence joins TRBV5-1 and TRBJ2-1; a weak D match, TRBD2 (6 bases). V was clipped by 7 bases and J by 3 bases, with 20 bases between them. Germline V gene data show CDR1 as SGHRS and CDR2 as YFSETQ. The CDR3 sequence is 16 residues long. For the CDR3, the DNA is TGCGCCAGCGGGCCTAACGCGGGGCCAGACTACAATGAGCAGTTCTTC. This sequence encodes CASGPNAGPDYNEQFF.

This clone was detected only a few times. This chain links TRBV6-5 with TRBJ1-5; D is undetermined. This CDR3 contains 14 residues. V lost 1 base and J 11 bases, leaving 15 bases between the germline ends. Germline CDR1 is MNHEY and CDR2 is SVGAGI. CDR3 coding DNA: TGTGCCAGCAGTTACTGGGAGAAGGAGGGAGCCCAGCATTTT. Protein sequence: CASSYWEKEGAQHF.

The chain combines TRBV5-1 with TRBJ2-1; D is possibly TRBD1 (6 bases). Germline V CDR1 and CDR2: SGHRS, YFSETQ. Deletions cut 2 bases from V and 5 bases from J, with 8 bases between. The CDR3 consists of 13 residues. CDR3 coding DNA: TGCGCCAGCAGCTTACAGGGTCACAATGAGCAGTTCTTC. Encoded protein: CASSLQGHNEQFF.

The V and J genes are TRBV27 and TRBJ2-1; 13 bases are a match to TRBD2. Germline assignment: CDR1 MNHEY and CDR2 SMNVEV (reference sequence). This CDR3 has 21 residues. V was clipped by 4 bases and J by 2 bases; unmatched bases: 17. CDR3 bases: TGTGCCAGCAGTTCGCTACCCGGACTAGCGGGAGCGTCGAGGACCTACAATGAGCAGTTCTTC. Its translation: CASSSLPGLAGASRTYNEQFF.

The V and J genes are TRBV7-3 and TRBJ2-5; 8 bases line up with TRBD2. Unmatched junction bases numbered 1, after V lost 5 bases and J lost 2 bases. The CDR3 totals 13 residues. Germline-derived CDR1 and CDR2 are SGHTA and FQGTGA. CDR3 nucleotides: TGTGCCAGCAGCCCGGGGGGGCAAGAGACCCAGTACTTC. The encoded protein is CASSPGGQETQYF.

The chain has TRBV7-3 and TRBJ2-1; D unresolved. CDR3 length: 12 amino acids. Germline CDR1 SGHTA, CDR2 FQGTGA. Trimming shortened V by 1 base and J by 8 bases, and 6 bases separated the two germline ends. The CDR3 loop reads CASSLIEDEQFF. The CDR3 DNA follows: TGTGCCAGCAGCTTAATAGAGGATGAGCAGTTCTTC.

The rearrangement uses TRBV6-5 and TRBJ2-5; 7 nucleotides align to TRBD2. The CDR3 has 15 amino acids. CDR1 and CDR2 (germline): MNHEY, SVGAGI. V lost 4 bases, J lost 3 bases, and 8 bases stayed unmatched. DNA of the CDR3: TGTGCCAGCAGTTTAGCGCCGGGGGGTAAAGAGACCCAGTACTTC. This codes for CASSLAPGGKETQYF.

This sequence joins TRBV9 and TRBJ1-2; 12 bases are shared with TRBD1. CDR3 size: 15 residues. Trimming cost V 3 bases and J 7 bases; bases outside gene matches: 7. The germline V gene has CDR1 SGDLS and CDR2 YYNGEE. The CDR3 is CASSDRDRGQGGYTF. DNA of the CDR3: TGTGCCAGCAGCGACCGGGACAGGGGGCAGGGTGGCTACACCTTC.

This chain joins TRBV5-6 and TRBJ1-1; TRBD1 matches 8 bases. The CDR3 is made up of 17 amino acids. CDR1 is SGHDT, CDR2 YYEEEE, per germline. After removal of 0 bases from V and 4 bases from J, the junction contained 11 bases not matched to a gene. The CDR3 loop is CASSLAKGQGAFTEAFF. The DNA for the CDR3 is TGTGCCAGCAGCTTGGCCAAAGGGCAGGGGGCTTTCACTGAAGCTTTCTTT.

J is TRBJ2-4 and V is TRBV4-3, with a possible D match to TRBD2 (5 bases). CDR3 length: 13 residues. V was trimmed by 8 bases and J by 2 bases, leaving 10 bases between them. The V gene's germline CDR1 is LGHNA and CDR2 YSLEER. The DNA for the CDR3 is TGCGCCAGCTGTGGGAGAACCAAAAACATTCAGTACTTC. Amino acid sequence: CASCGRTKNIQYF.

This clone appeared a single time. The chain carries TRBV9 and TRBJ1-1, with D maybe TRBD1 (5 bases). There are 15 residues in the CDR3. V was pared by 4 bases and J by 11 bases, with 24 bases between. CDR1 and CDR2 (germline): SGDLS, YYNGEE. The CDR3 DNA follows: TGTGCCAGCAGCCCATCTGGGGCCATCACCCTGGAGGCTTTCTTT. It yields the protein CASSPSGAITLEAFF.

The chain couples TRBV5-5 to TRBJ1-1, with TRBD1 as a possible D gene (5 bases). CDR3 size: 13 residues. The V end was cut by 3 bases, the J end by 1 base, with 7 bases between. The germline V gene has CDR1 SGHKS and CDR2 YYEKEE (reference sequence). CDR3 sequence reads: CASSSTANTEAFF. The CDR3 nucleotides are TGTGCCAGCAGCTCGACAGCGAACACTGAAGCTTTCTTT.

V gene TRBV7-2 combines with J gene TRBJ2-3; D unresolved. From germline, CDR1 is SGHTA and CDR2 FQGNSA. V lost 2 bases and J lost 2, with 8 bases in between. This CDR3 is 14 amino acids long. The CDR3 nucleotides are TGTGCCAGCAGCTTACCGCAGGTCACAGATACGCAGTATTTT. It codes for CASSLPQVTDTQYF.

The rearrangement links TRBV29-1 to TRBJ2-5; 12 bases map to TRBD1. CDR3 length: 14 residues. Germline lookup yields CDR1 SQVTM and CDR2 ANQGSEA. Unmatched junction bases numbered 7, after V lost 6 bases and J lost 5 bases. The CDR3 DNA is TGCAGCGTGGACGGGACAGGGGGCCGGGAGACCCAGTACTTC. This codes for CSVDGTGGRETQYF. Using reference TRBV29-1 and TRBJ2-5 for the parts outside the CDR3, the full variable domain is SAVISQKPSRDICQRGTSLTIQCQVDSQVTMMFWYRQQPGQSLTLIATANQGSEATYESGFVIDKFPISRPNLTFSTLTVSNMSPEDSSIYLCSVDGTGGRETQYFGPGTRLLVL.

This chain uses TRBV28 with TRBJ2-1; D call uncertain. CDR1 is MDHEN and CDR2 is SYDVKM in the germline V gene. V dropped 0 bases and J dropped 8 bases, with 5 bases sitting between them. The length of the CDR3 is 12 residues. CDR3 region: CASSLWGYEQFF. CDR3 in DNA: TGTGCCAGCAGTTTATGGGGCTATGAGCAGTTCTTC.

This clone was counted once. V usage is TRBV4-2 and J usage is TRBJ1-4, with D unclear. Trimming removed 2 bases at V and 4 bases at J, with 11 bases between. This CDR3 is built from 15 residues. The germline V gene has CDR1 LGHNA and CDR2 YNFKEQ. CDR3 residues: CASSQQASGNEKLFF. CDR3 bases: TGTGCCAGCAGCCAACAGGCCAGTGGTAATGAAAAACTGTTTTTT.

CDR3 nucleotide sequence: TGTGCCACCAGTCTGACTAGCGGGGGCGGAACCGGGGAGCTGTTTTTT. It specifies CATSLTSGGGTGELFF. The chain links TRBV15 to TRBJ2-2; the match to TRBD2 covers 12 bases. Germline values: CDR1 LNHNV, CDR2 YYDKDF (reference sequence). J lost 5 bases, V lost 6 bases, and 7 bases had no gene match. This CDR3 comprises 16 residues.

As to this clone: One end of the junction does not line up with germline, which may come from a read error. The rearrangement uses TRBV7-9 and TRBJ2-5; TRBD2 might be the D (6 bases). The CDR3 is 16 amino acids. Germline V gives CDR1 SEHNR, CDR2 FQNEAQ (reference sequence). CDR3 sequence: CSSISRGRGGIETQYF. The CDR3 nucleotides read TGTTCCAGCATAAGTCGAGGGCGGGGTGGTATAGAGACCCAGTACTTC.

This chain connects TRBV4-3 to TRBJ2-2; 8 bases fit TRBD1. The ends lost 2 bases at V and 1 base at J; junction bases unmatched: 9. From germline, CDR1 is LGHNA and CDR2 YSLEER. The CDR3 contains 18 residues. The CDR3 reads CASSQQPGQGRNTGELFF. The CDR3 DNA reads TGCGCCAGCAGCCAACAACCAGGACAGGGTAGGAACACCGGGGAGCTGTTTTTT.

The genes are TRBV30 and TRBJ1-1; unclear D gene. Per the germline V gene, CDR1 is GTSNPN and CDR2 is SVGIG (reference sequence). The length of the CDR3 is 15 residues. Trimming stripped 5 bases from V and 4 bases from J, with 20 bases between. DNA for the CDR3: TGTGCCTGGGTCGGACGGGGAGGTTGGTCCACTGAAGCTTTCTTT. Amino acid sequence: CAWVGRGGWSTEAFF.